The clone carrying this T cell receptor beta chain was seen a single time. The antigen is not known. The CDR3 covers 16 residues. Germline V gene lookup returns CDR1 SGHAT and CDR2 FQDESV (reference sequence). This sample stems from a study of blood T cells in healthy people across ages. Study-level points and caveats: Donor CMV status, an unknown factor, possibly confounded changes in expanded clonotypes.

Primers used in a second PCR of roughly 6 to 12 cycles were a sample-barcoded 5' primer and a J-beta primer mix. The template-switch adaptor was a 5' adaptor with 12 random nucleotides. It tagged each cDNA molecule. Via MiXCR, TCRdb re-called the 5' RACE reads, giving one row per CDR3 protein. The data show roughly 800,000 distinct CDR3 sequences, 55% to 75% seen once. The sample comprised blood. This clonotype was obtained from a man aged 25 to 40 in good health. The chain is built from TRBV11-1 and TRBJ2-1; D gene uncertain. The J call may be wrong; the DNA end is better matched by TRBJ2-7. The CDR3 loop is CASSNTGPGSYNEQYF. As DNA, the CDR3 is TGTGCCAGCAGCAATACCGGGCCCGGAAGCTACAATGAGCAGTACTTC.